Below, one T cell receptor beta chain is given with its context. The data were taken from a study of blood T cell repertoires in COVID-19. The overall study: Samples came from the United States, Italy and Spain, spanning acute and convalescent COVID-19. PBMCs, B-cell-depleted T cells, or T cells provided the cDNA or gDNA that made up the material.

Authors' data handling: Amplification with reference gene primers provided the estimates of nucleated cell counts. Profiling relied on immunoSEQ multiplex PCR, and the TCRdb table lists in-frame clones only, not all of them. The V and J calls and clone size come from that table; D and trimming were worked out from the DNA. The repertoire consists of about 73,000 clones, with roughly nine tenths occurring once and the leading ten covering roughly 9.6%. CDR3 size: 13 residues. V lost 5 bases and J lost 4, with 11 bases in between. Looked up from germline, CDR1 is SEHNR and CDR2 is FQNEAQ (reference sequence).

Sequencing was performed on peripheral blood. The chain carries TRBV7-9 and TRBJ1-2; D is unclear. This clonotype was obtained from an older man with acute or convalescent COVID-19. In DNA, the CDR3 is TGTGCCAGCAGCCACTCGGCTAGCTATGGCTACACCTTC. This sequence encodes CASSHSASYGYTF.